This TCR beta chain originates from a study of T cells after yellow fever vaccination. Germline lookup yields CDR1 SGHTA and CDR2 FQGNSA. Trimming pared 6 bases from V and 4 bases from J, leaving 11 bases between. There are 13 residues in the CDR3. Many counts were recorded for this clonotype. TCRdb redid the calling of the 5' RACE reads with MiXCR, one entry per CDR3 protein. The table has a few hundred thousand distinct CDR3 sequences, roughly 4% seen once. This sequence was found in a man aged 18 to 29 who received the YFV17D yellow fever vaccine. The V gene is TRBV7-2, the J gene TRBJ2-3; maybe TRBD2 (6 bases). The specimen comprised PBMCs, sampled 5 days after the yellow fever booster vaccination. The CDR3 DNA reads as TGTGCCAGCAGTTCCGGCGGGGCAGATACGCAGTATTTT. This gives the protein CASSSGGADTQYF.